The T cell receptor beta chain described here comes from a study of shared clonotypes between healthy human individuals. The overall study: CD4 naive and CD4 memory each took three plates per donor, while CD8 naive took two and CD8 memory one. Overall study results and limits: With a handful of donors compared, 4% to 5.5% of naive CD4 clonotypes were shared.

As for this clone: Its specificity is not known.

Trimming cost V 0 bases and J 5 bases, with 11 bases left between them. The CDR3 length is 14 residues. The germline CDR1 and CDR2 sequences are SGDLS and YYNGEE. Per the authors' pipeline: ImmunoSEQ sequences covered only the junction and lacked quality scores; filtering therefore differed. Clones were read by immunoSEQ multiplex PCR, and TCRdb kept only the in-frame ones, dropping some. V, J and clone size were drawn from that table, and D and trimming were deduced from the DNA. This sample has around 990,000 clones; 70% to 80% occur once, and the top ten carry more than 0.85%. Recent vaccinations or acute infections were absent in the healthy HIV-negative adult donors.

This sequence originates from a man between 18 and 29 years old in good health. Some clones in this sample may be carry-over from other donors' samples. The sample was memory CD4+ T cells from PBMCs. The subset: CD45RA-negative fraction. This chain joins TRBV9 and TRBJ2-5; D gene uncertain. CDR3 DNA: TGTGCCAGCAGCGTAGAGGGTAGTACGGAGACCCAGTACTTC. Protein sequence: CASSVEGSTETQYF.